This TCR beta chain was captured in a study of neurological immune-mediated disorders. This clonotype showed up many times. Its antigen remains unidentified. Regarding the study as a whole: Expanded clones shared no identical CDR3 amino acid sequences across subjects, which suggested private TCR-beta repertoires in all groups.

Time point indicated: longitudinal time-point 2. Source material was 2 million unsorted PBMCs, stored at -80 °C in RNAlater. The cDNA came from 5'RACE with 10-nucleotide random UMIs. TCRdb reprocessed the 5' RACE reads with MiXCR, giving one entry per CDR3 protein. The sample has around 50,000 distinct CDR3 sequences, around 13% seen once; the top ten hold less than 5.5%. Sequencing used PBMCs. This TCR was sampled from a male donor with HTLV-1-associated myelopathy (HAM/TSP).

The CDR3 region has the DNA TGTGCCAGCAGCCAAGCCCGGACAGATAATTCACCCCTCCACTTT. This gives the protein CASSQARTDNSPLHF. This rearrangement joins TRBV14 to TRBJ1-6, with D tentatively TRBD1 (6 bases). CDR1 SGHDN and CDR2 FVKESK come from the germline V gene. The CDR3 covers 15 residues. V lost 1 base and J lost 5, with 9 bases in between.